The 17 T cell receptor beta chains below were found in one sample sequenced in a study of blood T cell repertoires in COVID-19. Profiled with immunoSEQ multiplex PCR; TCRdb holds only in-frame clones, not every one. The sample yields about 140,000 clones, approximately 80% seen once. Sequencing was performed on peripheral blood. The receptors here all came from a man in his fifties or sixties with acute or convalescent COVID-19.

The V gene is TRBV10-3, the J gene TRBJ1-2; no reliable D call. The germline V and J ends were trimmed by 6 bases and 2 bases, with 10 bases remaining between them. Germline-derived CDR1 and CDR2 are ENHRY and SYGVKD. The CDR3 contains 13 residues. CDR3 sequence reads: CAIRETENYGYTF. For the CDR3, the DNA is TGTGCCATCAGGGAGACCGAGAACTATGGCTACACCTTC.

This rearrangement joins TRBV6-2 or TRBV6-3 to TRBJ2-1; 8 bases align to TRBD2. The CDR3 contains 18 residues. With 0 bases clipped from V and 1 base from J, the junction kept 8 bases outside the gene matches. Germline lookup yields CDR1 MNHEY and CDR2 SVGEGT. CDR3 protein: CASSYSLWRGDSYNEQFF. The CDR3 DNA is TGTGCCAGCAGTTACTCCCTCTGGCGGGGGGATTCCTACAATGAGCAGTTCTTC.

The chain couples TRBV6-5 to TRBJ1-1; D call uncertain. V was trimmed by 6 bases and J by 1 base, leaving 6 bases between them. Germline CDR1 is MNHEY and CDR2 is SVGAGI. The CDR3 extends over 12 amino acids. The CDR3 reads CASSIANTEAFF. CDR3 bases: TGTGCCAGCAGCATAGCGAACACTGAAGCTTTCTTT.

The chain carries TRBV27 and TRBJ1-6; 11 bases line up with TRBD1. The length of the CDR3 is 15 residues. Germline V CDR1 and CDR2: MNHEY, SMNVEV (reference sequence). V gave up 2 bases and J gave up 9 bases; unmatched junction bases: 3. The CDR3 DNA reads TGTGCCAGCAGTTTAGGGGGACAGGGGGGTTCACCCCTCCACTTT. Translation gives CASSLGGQGGSPLHF.

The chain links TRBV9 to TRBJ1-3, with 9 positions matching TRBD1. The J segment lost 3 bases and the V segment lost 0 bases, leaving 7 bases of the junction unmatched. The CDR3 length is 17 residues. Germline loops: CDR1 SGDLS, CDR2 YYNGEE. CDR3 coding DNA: TGTGCCAGCAGCGTAGAAGCCGGGACAGGGATTGGAAACACCATATATTTT. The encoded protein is CASSVEAGTGIGNTIYF.

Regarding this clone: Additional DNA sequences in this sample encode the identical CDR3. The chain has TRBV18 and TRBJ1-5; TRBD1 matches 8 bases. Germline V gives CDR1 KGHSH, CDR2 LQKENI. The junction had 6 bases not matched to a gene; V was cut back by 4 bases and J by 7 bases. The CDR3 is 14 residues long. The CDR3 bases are TGTGCCAGCTCACTTGACAGGGGTGGCCAGCCCCAGCATTTT. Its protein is CASSLDRGGQPQHF. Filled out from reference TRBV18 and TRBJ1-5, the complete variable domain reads NAGVMQNPRHLVRRRGQEARLRCSPMKGHSHVYWYRQLPEEGLKFMVYLQKENIIDESGMPKERFSAEFPKEGPSILRIQQVVRGDSAAYFCASSLDRGGQPQHFGDGTRLSIL.

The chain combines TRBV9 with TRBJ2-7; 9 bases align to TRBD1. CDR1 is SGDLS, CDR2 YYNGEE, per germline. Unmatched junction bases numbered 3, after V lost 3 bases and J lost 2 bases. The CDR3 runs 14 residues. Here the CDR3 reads CASSADRGTYEQYF. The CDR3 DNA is TGTGCCAGCAGCGCGGACAGGGGTACCTACGAGCAGTACTTC.

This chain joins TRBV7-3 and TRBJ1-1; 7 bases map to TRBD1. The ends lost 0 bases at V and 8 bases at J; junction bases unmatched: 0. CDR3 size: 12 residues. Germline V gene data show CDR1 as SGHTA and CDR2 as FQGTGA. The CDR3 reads CASSLTQGEAFF. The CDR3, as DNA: TGTGCCAGCAGCTTAACACAGGGGGAAGCTTTCTTT.

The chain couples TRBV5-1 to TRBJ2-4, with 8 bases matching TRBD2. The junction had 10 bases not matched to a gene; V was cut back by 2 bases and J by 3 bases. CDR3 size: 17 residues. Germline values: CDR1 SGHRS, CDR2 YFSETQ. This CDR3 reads CASSFTSGKSDKNIQYF. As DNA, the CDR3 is TGCGCCAGCAGCTTTACTAGCGGCAAATCAGACAAAAACATTCAGTACTTC. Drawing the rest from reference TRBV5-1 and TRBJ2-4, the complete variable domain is KAGVTQTPRYLIKTRGQQVTLSCSPISGHRSVSWYQQTPGQGLQFLFEYFSETQRNKGNFPGRFSGRQFSNSRSEMNVSTLELGDSALYLCASSFTSGKSDKNIQYFGAGTRLSVL.

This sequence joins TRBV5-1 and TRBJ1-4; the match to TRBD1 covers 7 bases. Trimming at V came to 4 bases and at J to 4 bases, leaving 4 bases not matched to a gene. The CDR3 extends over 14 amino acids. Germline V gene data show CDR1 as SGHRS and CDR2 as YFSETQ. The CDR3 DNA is TGCGCCAGCAGCCGGGACAGCGATAATGAAAAACTGTTTTTT. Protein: CASSRDSDNEKLFF.

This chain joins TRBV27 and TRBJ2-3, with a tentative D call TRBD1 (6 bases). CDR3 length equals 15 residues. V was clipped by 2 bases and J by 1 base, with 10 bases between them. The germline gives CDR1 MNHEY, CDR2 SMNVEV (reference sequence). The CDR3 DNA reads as TGTGCCAGCAGTTTAGGCCGACAGGGCACAGATACGCAGTATTTT. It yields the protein CASSLGRQGTDTQYF.

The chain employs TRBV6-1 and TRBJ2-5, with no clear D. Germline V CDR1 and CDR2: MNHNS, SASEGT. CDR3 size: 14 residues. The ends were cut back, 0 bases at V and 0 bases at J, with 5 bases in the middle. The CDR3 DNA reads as TGTGCCAGCAGTGAAGCCGGGTACCAAGAGACCCAGTACTTC. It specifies CASSEAGYQETQYF.

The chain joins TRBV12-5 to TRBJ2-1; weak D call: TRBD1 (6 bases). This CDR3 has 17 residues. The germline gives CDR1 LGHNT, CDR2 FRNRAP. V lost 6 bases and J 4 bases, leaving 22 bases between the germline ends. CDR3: CASGLIIDRSLYNEQFF. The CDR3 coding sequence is TGTGCTAGTGGCTTGATCATCGACAGGTCCCTTTACAATGAGCAGTTCTTC.

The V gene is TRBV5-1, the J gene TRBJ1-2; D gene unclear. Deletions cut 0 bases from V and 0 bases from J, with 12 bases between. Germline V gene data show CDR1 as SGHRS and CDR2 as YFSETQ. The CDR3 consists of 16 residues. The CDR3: CASSLAVGVSNYGYTF. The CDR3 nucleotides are TGCGCCAGCAGCTTGGCCGTCGGGGTGTCTAACTATGGCTACACCTTC. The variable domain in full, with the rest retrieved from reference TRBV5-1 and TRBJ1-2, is KAGVTQTPRYLIKTRGQQVTLSCSPISGHRSVSWYQQTPGQGLQFLFEYFSETQRNKGNFPGRFSGRQFSNSRSEMNVSTLELGDSALYLCASSLAVGVSNYGYTFGSGTRLTVV.

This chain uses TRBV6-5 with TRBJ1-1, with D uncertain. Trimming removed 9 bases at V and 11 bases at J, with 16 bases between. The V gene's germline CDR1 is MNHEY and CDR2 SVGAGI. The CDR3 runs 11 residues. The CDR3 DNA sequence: TGTGCCAGTGGGAGTCGGGGATGGGCTTTCTTT. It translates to CASGSRGWAFF.

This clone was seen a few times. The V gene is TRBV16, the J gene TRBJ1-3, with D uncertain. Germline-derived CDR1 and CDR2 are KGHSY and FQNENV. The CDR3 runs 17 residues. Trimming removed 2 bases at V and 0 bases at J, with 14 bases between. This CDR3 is CASSQGFSPGSGNTIYF. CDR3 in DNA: TGTGCCAGCAGCCAAGGGTTTTCGCCGGGCTCTGGAAACACCATATATTTT.

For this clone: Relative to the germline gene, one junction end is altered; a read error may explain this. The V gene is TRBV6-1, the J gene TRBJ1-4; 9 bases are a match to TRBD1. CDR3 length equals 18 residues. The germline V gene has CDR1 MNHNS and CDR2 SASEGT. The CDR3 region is CASSQASGTGSGREKLFF. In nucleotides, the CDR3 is TGTGCCAGCAGTCAAGCCTCCGGGACAGGGAGTGGACGGGAAAAACTGTTTTTT.